The 27 T cell receptor beta chains below were found in one sample sequenced in a study of cytomegalovirus exposure and HLA in healthy donors. It was with 60 Vbeta and 13 Jbeta primers that the PCR ran. Only in-frame clones appear in the TCRdb table, and some are missing; sequencing was by immunoSEQ multiplex PCR. The table shows about 150,000 clones, with about 80% occurring only once. Material for sequencing was PBMCs. The receptors were gathered from a middle-aged woman in good health and CMV-seronegative.

This chain links TRBV4-2 with TRBJ1-3, with 7 bases lining up with TRBD1. The CDR3 length is 16 residues. Germline V gene sequence: CDR1 LGHNA, CDR2 YNFKEQ. The J segment lost 2 bases and the V segment lost 0 bases, leaving 4 bases of the junction unmatched. The CDR3 nucleotides are TGTGCCAGCAGCCAAGACAGGGGGGAACCTGGAAACACCATATATTTT. Encoded protein: CASSQDRGEPGNTIYF.

The CDR3, as DNA: TGCAGCGTTGAAGGAGGACAGAGTGAAAGCTCCTACAATGAGCAGTTCTTC. Protein product: CSVEGGQSESSYNEQFF. V gene TRBV29-1 combines with J gene TRBJ2-1; D is perhaps TRBD1 (6 bases). V was cut by 1 base and J by 0 bases, with 16 bases left in between. CDR3 length: 17 amino acids. Per germline, CDR1 SQVTM and CDR2 ANQGSEA.

Details on this clone: The sample has other DNA sequences that encode this CDR3 too. The chain has TRBV5-1 and TRBJ1-3; no firm D call. V was cut by 4 bases and J by 1 base, with 12 bases left in between. The germline gives CDR1 SGHRS, CDR2 YFSETQ. CDR3 length equals 15 residues. The CDR3 is CASSPNTGSGNTIYF. The CDR3 DNA follows: TGCGCCAGCAGCCCGAATACGGGTTCTGGAAACACCATATATTTT.

The chain recombines TRBV9 with TRBJ2-3; the match to TRBD2 covers 13 bases. This CDR3 region has 16 residues. Germline V lookup: CDR1 SGDLS, CDR2 YYNGEE. Trimming cost V 2 bases and J 4 bases; bases outside gene matches: 4. The DNA for the CDR3 is TGTGCCAGCAGCGTTGGACTAGCGGGGGCCTCAGATACGCAGTATTTT. Its protein product is CASSVGLAGASDTQYF.

The V gene is TRBV19, the J gene TRBJ1-2; possible D gene TRBD1, 6 bases. V lost 6 bases, J lost 6 bases, and 14 bases lay in between. The CDR3 sequence is 13 residues long. Germline CDR1 and CDR2: LNHDA and SQIVND (reference sequence). CDR3 coding DNA: TGTGCCAGTAGGTTACTGGCAGGGGATGGCTACACCTTC. Protein sequence: CASRLLAGDGYTF.

This chain links TRBV25-1 with TRBJ2-4; TRBD2 is a possible D gene (5 bases). Trimming cost V 1 base and J 8 bases, with 12 bases left between them. The CDR3 runs to 14 residues. The germline V gene has CDR1 MGHDK and CDR2 SYGVNS. The CDR3 DNA reads TGTGCCAGCAGTGAATTCGGGGAGCCTCACATTCAGTACTTC. As protein: CASSEFGEPHIQYF.

Details on this clone: One end of the junction does not line up with germline, which may come from a read error. The chain joins TRBV5-1 to TRBJ2-6; a possible D gene is TRBD1 (5 bases). This CDR3 contains 17 residues. Germline CDR1 SGHRS, CDR2 YFSETQ. The CDR3 loop is CASSLIPPGSGANGLTF. Written as DNA, the CDR3 is TGCGCCAGCAGCTTGATTCCCCCTGGCTCTGGGGCCAACGGCCTGACTTTC.

The chain uses TRBV10-2 and TRBJ2-3; D uncertain. Germline CDR1 and CDR2: WSHSY and SAAADI. The V and J ends lost 4 bases and 4 bases respectively, with 12 bases between them. The length of the CDR3 is 14 residues. CDR3 sequence reads: CASSVVASPDTQYF. The CDR3 DNA follows: TGCGCCAGCAGTGTTGTAGCCTCCCCAGATACGCAGTATTTT.

This clone was observed a few times. The chain recombines TRBV7-9 with TRBJ1-4, with unresolved D. Germline V gene lookup returns CDR1 SEHNR and CDR2 FQNEAQ (reference sequence). CDR3 length: 14 amino acids. Trimming cost V 2 bases and J 4 bases, with 8 bases left between them. The CDR3 DNA is TGTGCCAGCAGCTTAAGCGGTAATAATGAAAAACTGTTTTTT. Translated, it gives CASSLSGNNEKLFF.

This chain connects TRBV4-1 to TRBJ2-5; 8 positions match TRBD2. Unmatched junction bases numbered 6, after V lost 1 base and J lost 2 bases. This CDR3 spans 16 amino acids. Looked up from germline, CDR1 is MGHRA and CDR2 is YSYEKL. The CDR3 bases are TGCGCCAGCAGCCAAGCGGGACTAGGTGTGCAAGAGACCCAGTACTTC. It encodes CASSQAGLGVQETQYF.

The rearrangement links TRBV6-4 to TRBJ1-2, with 7 bases fitting TRBD1. This CDR3 spans 13 amino acids. J gave up 2 bases and V 6 bases, and 3 bases lay outside the gene matches. Germline CDR1 MRHNA, CDR2 SNTAGT. Here the CDR3 reads CASRRDSNYGYTF. CDR3 in DNA: TGTGCCAGCAGACGGGACAGCAACTATGGCTACACCTTC.

This clone was seen only a few times. An end of the junction does not agree with germline; a read error may underlie this. This chain links TRBV27 with TRBJ2-4, with 8 bases lining up with TRBD2. Per the germline V gene, CDR1 is MNHEY and CDR2 is SMNVEV (reference sequence). This CDR3 region has 15 residues. CDR3 protein: CASSLSPGGGNSQYF. The CDR3 DNA reads as TGTGCCAGCAGTTTATCGCCGGGAGGGGGAAACAGTCAGTACTTC.

The chain joins TRBV20-1 to TRBJ2-7, with D maybe TRBD1 (5 bases). With 5 bases removed from V and 6 bases from J, the gap between germline ends came to 8 bases. Germline loops: CDR1 DFQATT, CDR2 SNEGSKA (reference sequence). The CDR3 spans 10 residues. The CDR3 nucleotides read TGCAGTGCTGCTAGGGGCGAGCAGTACTTC. Translated: CSAARGEQYF.

This chain links TRBV28 with TRBJ2-2; TRBD1 matches at 7 bases. From germline, CDR1 is MDHEN and CDR2 SYDVKM. This CDR3 is built from 18 residues. The J segment lost 7 bases and the V segment lost 5 bases, leaving 19 bases of the junction unmatched. The CDR3 region is CASSRPTGAGLTHGELFF. The CDR3 region has the DNA TGTGCCAGCAGTAGACCAACAGGGGCCGGATTGACGCACGGGGAGCTGTTTTTT.

The gene calls are TRBV4-1 and TRBJ2-1; D possibly corresponds to TRBD2 (6 bases). Germline CDR1 MGHRA, CDR2 YSYEKL. V gave up 1 base and J gave up 1 base, with 14 bases separating them. CDR3 length: 17 residues. This CDR3 is CASSQGTGRRSYNEQFF. For the CDR3, the DNA is TGCGCCAGCAGCCAAGGTACCGGGAGAAGGTCCTACAATGAGCAGTTCTTC.

This chain links TRBV11-2 with TRBJ2-1; 7 positions agree with TRBD2. V lost 4 bases and J lost 6; bases outside the gene matches: 12. Looked up from germline, CDR1 is SGHAT and CDR2 is FQNNGV. CDR3 size: 16 residues. DNA of the CDR3: TGTGCCAGCAGCTCCTATCCCGGGACTACCAGCAATGAGCAGTTCTTC. It codes for CASSSYPGTTSNEQFF.

J is TRBJ2-7 and V is TRBV2; maybe TRBD1 (7 bases). V lost 1 base and J 7 bases, leaving 14 bases between the germline ends. Germline CDR1 is SNHLY and CDR2 is FYNNEI. The CDR3 is 14 residues long. The CDR3 nucleotides are TGTGCCAGCAGTGAAGTGAAGGGGGCGGGGGAGCAGTACTTC. The encoded protein is CASSEVKGAGEQYF.

This chain connects TRBV19 to TRBJ1-1, with a weak D call TRBD1 (6 bases). Trimming took off 3 bases at V and 2 bases at J, with 10 bases between the two ends. Per the germline V gene, CDR1 is LNHDA and CDR2 is SQIVND (reference sequence). The CDR3 consists of 14 residues. In nucleotides, the CDR3 is TGTGCCAGTAGTATGTGGGGGCTAAACACTGAAGCTTTCTTT. This encodes CASSMWGLNTEAFF.

The chain links TRBV28 to TRBJ2-7; possible D gene TRBD2, 5 bases. The V end was cut by 1 base, the J end by 2 bases, with 6 bases between. The CDR3 covers 13 residues. CDR1 is MDHEN and CDR2 is SYDVKM in the germline V gene. In nucleotides, the CDR3 is TGTGCCAGCAGTTTATTCGGGGCCTACGAGCAGTACTTC. Protein sequence: CASSLFGAYEQYF.

CDR3 sequence reads: CASSLVGGRNEQFF. In DNA, the CDR3 is TGTGCCAGCAGCTTAGTTGGCGGTAGAAATGAGCAGTTCTTC. The chain couples TRBV7-9 to TRBJ2-1, with D uncertain. Trimming shortened V by 1 base and J by 7 bases, and 11 bases separated the two germline ends. Germline V gene data show CDR1 as SEHNR and CDR2 as FQNEAQ (reference sequence). The CDR3 runs 14 residues.

This clone was seen a single time. The J gene is TRBJ1-1, the V gene TRBV11-3, with 7 nucleotides matching TRBD1. The ends lost 1 base at V and 1 base at J; junction bases unmatched: 9. The CDR3 covers 17 residues. From germline, CDR1 is SGHNT and CDR2 YENEEA. Here the CDR3 reads CASSLGWDSPRNTEAFF. CDR3 DNA sequence: TGTGCCAGCAGCTTAGGATGGGACAGCCCGAGGAACACTGAAGCTTTCTTT. The full variable domain, with the rest looked up from reference TRBV11-3 and TRBJ1-1, is EAGVVQSPRYKIIEKKQPVAFWCNPISGHNTLYWYLQNLGQGPELLIRYENEEAVDDSQLPKDRFSAERLKGVDSTLKIQPAELGDSAVYLCASSLGWDSPRNTEAFFGQGTRLTVV.

The chain employs TRBV19 and TRBJ1-2; D is undetermined. CDR3 size: 12 residues. V gave up 3 bases and J gave up 2 bases, with 4 bases separating them. Germline V gives CDR1 LNHDA, CDR2 SQIVND (reference sequence). The DNA of the CDR3 is TGTGCCAGTAGTATGAGGAACTATGGCTACACCTTC. Its translation is CASSMRNYGYTF.

The chain carries TRBV9 and TRBJ1-2; tentatively, D is TRBD1 (5 bases). The CDR3 contains 13 residues. Trimming took off 2 bases at V and 6 bases at J, with 11 bases between the two ends. Germline values: CDR1 SGDLS, CDR2 YYNGEE. CDR3 residues: CASSVRAGHGYTF. The CDR3 bases are TGTGCCAGCAGCGTTAGAGCAGGGCATGGCTACACCTTC.

The chain uses TRBV7-2 and TRBJ2-5; 8 nucleotides match TRBD1. Per the germline V gene, CDR1 is SGHTA and CDR2 is FQGNSA. The CDR3 runs 15 residues. Trimming at V came to 3 bases and at J to 4 bases, leaving 7 bases not matched to a gene. The CDR3 bases are TGTGCCAGCAGCTTCAGGGGGCAGGTGTTAGAGACCCAGTACTTC. Translation gives CASSFRGQVLETQYF.

In this sample, this clone turned up once. This chain links TRBV5-1 with TRBJ1-4; 11 bases map to TRBD1. With 4 bases clipped from V and 4 bases from J, the junction kept 15 bases outside the gene matches. The CDR3 contains 19 residues. CDR1 and CDR2 (germline): SGHRS, YFSETQ. The CDR3 loop is CASSAGTGGSLSYNEKLFF. CDR3 sequence (DNA): TGCGCCAGCAGCGCCGGGACAGGGGGATCACTATCCTATAATGAAAAACTGTTTTTT. Full variable domain (remainder filled in from reference TRBV5-1 and TRBJ1-4): KAGVTQTPRYLIKTRGQQVTLSCSPISGHRSVSWYQQTPGQGLQFLFEYFSETQRNKGNFPGRFSGRQFSNSRSEMNVSTLELGDSALYLCASSAGTGGSLSYNEKLFFGSGTQLSVL.

The chain couples TRBV6-5 to TRBJ1-2, with 9 nucleotides matching TRBD1. CDR3 length equals 13 residues. Per germline, CDR1 MNHEY and CDR2 SVGAGI. Unmatched junction bases numbered 1, after V lost 6 bases and J lost 2 bases. CDR3: CASRDRGNYGYTF. CDR3 DNA: TGTGCCAGCAGGGACAGGGGCAACTATGGCTACACCTTC.

This clone was seen once. The J gene is TRBJ2-1, the V gene TRBV2; the match to TRBD2 covers 8 bases. Per the germline V gene, CDR1 is SNHLY and CDR2 is FYNNEI. Germline trimming cut 4 bases from V and 8 bases from J; bases unmatched to any gene: 13. This CDR3 has 16 amino acids. In nucleotides, the CDR3 is TGTGCCAGCAGTGGTGGTTCAGCGGGGGACCTCGATGAGCAGTTCTTC. It encodes CASSGGSAGDLDEQFF.